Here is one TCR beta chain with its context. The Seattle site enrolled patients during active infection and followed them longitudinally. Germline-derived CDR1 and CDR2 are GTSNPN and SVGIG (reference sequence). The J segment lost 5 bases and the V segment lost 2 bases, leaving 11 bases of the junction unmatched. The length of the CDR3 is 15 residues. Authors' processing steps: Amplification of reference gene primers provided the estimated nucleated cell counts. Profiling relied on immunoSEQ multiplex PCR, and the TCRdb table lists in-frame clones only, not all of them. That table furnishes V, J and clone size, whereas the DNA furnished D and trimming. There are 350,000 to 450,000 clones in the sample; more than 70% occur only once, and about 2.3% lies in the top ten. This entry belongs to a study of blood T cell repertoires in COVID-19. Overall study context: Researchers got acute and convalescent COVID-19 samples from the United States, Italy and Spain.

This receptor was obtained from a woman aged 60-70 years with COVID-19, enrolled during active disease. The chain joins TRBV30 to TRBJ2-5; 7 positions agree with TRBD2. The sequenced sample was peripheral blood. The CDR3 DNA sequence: TGTGCCTGGAGTCACCGGGGAGGGAGGAAGGAGACCCAGTACTTC. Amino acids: CAWSHRGGRKETQYF.